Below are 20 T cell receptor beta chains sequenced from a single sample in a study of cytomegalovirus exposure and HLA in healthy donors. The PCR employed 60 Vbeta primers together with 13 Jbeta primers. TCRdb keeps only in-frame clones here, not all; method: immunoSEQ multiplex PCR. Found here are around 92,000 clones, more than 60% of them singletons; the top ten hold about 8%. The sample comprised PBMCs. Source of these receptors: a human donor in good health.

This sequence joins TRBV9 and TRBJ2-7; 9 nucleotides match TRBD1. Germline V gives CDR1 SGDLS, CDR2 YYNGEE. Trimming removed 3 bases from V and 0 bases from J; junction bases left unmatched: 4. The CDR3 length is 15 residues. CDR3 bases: TGTGCCAGCAGCGAGGGGACAGGGTTCTCCTACGAGCAGTACTTC. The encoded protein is CASSEGTGFSYEQYF.

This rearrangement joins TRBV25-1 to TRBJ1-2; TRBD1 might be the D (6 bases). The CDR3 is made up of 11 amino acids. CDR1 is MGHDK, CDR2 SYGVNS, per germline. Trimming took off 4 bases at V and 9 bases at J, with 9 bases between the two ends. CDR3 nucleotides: TGTGCCAGCAGTGGACAGGTTCGCTACACCTTC. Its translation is CASSGQVRYTF.

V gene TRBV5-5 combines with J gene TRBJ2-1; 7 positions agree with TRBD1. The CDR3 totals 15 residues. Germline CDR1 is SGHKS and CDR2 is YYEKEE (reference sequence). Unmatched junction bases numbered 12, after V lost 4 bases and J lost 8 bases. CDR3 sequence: CASSARPTGVYEQFF. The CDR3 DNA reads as TGTGCCAGCAGCGCCAGACCCACAGGGGTCTATGAGCAGTTCTTC.

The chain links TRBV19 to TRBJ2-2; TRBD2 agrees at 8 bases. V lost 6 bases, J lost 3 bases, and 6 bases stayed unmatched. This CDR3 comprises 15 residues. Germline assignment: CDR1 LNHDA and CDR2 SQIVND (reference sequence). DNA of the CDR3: TGTGCCAGTAGGCGGGGGGCAGGAGACACCGGGGAGCTGTTTTTT. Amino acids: CASRRGAGDTGELFF. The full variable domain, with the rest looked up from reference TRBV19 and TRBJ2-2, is DGGITQSPKYLFRKEGQNVTLSCEQNLNHDAMYWYRQDPGQGLRLIYYSQIVNDFQKGDIAEGYSVSREKKESFPLTVTSAQKNPTAFYLCASRRGAGDTGELFFGEGSRLTVL.

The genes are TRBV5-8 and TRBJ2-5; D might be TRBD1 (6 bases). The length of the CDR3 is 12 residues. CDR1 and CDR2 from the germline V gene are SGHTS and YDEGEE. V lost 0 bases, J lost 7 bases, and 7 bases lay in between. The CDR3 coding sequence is TGTGCCAGCAGCTTGGCGGACAGGACCCAGTACTTC. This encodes CASSLADRTQYF.

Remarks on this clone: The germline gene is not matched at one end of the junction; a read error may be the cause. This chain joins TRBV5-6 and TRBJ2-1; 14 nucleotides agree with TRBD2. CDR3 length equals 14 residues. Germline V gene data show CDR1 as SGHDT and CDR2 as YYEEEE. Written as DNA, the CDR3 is TGTGCCAGCAGATTGGGACTAGCGGGGGATCGGCAGTTCTTC. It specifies CASRLGLAGDRQFF.

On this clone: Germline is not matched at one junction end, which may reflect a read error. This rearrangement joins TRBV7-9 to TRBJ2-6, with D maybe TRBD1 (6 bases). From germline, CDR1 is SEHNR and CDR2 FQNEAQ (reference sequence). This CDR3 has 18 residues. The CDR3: CSSSRESTGLAGANVLTF. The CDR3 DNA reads TGTTCCAGCAGCCGAGAAAGCACAGGGTTGGCTGGGGCCAACGTCCTGACTTTC.

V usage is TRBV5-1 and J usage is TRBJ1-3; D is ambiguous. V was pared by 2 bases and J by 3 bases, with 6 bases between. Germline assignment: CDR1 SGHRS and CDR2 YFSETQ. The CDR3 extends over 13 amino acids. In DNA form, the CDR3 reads TGCGCCAGCAGCTTCGGCGGTGGAAACACCATATATTTT. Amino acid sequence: CASSFGGGNTIYF.

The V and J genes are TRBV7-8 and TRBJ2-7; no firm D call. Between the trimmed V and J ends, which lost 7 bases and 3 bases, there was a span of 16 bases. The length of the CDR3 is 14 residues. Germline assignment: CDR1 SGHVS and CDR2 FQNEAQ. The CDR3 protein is CASTLEVSDYEQYF. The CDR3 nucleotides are TGTGCCAGCACCCTAGAAGTGAGCGACTACGAGCAGTACTTC. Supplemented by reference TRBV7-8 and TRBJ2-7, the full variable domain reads GAGVSQSPRYKVAKRGQDVALRCDPISGHVSLFWYQQALGQGPEFLTYFQNEAQLDKSGLPSDRFFAERPEGSVSTLKIQRTQQEDSAVYLCASTLEVSDYEQYFGPGTRLTVT.

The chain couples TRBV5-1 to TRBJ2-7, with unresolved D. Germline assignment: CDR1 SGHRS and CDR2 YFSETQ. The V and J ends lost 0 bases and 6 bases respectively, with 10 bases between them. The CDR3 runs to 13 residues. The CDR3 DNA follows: TGCGCCAGCAGCTTGGCTGTTTTCGGCGAGCAGTACTTC. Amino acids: CASSLAVFGEQYF.

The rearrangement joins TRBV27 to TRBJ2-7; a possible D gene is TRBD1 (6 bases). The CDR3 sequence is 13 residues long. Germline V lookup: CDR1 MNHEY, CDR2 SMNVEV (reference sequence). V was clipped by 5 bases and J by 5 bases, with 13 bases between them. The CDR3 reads CASSTYRDHEQYF. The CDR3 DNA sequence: TGTGCCAGCAGTACCTACAGGGATCACGAGCAGTACTTC.

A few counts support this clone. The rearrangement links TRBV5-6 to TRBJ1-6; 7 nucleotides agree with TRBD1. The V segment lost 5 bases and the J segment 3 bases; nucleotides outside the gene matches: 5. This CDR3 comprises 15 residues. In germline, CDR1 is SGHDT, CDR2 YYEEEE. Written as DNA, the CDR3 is TGTGCCAGCAGTTTCGGGACAGACTATAATTCACCCCTCCACTTT. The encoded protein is CASSFGTDYNSPLHF.

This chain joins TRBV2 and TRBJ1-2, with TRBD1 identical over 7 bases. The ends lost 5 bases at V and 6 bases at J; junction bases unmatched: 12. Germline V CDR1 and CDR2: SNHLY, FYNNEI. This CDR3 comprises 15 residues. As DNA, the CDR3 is TGTGCCAGCAGTCCGGAGACAGGGCCGATGGATGGCTACACCTTC. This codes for CASSPETGPMDGYTF. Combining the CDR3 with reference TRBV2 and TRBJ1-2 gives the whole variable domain EPEVTQTPSHQVTQMGQEVILRCVPISNHLYFYWYRQILGQKVEFLVSFYNNEISEKSEIFDDQFSVERPDGSNFTLKIRSTKLEDSAMYFCASSPETGPMDGYTFGSGTRLTVV.

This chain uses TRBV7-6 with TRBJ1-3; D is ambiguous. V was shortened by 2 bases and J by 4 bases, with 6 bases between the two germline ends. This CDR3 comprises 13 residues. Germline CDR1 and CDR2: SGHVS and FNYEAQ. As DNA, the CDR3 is TGTGCCAGCAGCTTACGGGAAGGAAACACCATATATTTT. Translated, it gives CASSLREGNTIYF. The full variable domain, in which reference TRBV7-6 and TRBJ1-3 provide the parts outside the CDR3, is GAGVSQSPRYKVTKRGQDVALRCDPISGHVSLYWYRQALGQGPEFLTYFNYEAQQDKSGLPNDRFSAERPEGSISTLTIQRTEQRDSAMYRCASSLREGNTIYFGEGSWLTVV.

CDR3 coding DNA: TGTGCTAGTGGTCAACAGGATAACTATGGCTACACCTTC. The encoded protein is CASGQQDNYGYTF. This chain connects TRBV12-5 to TRBJ1-2, with D tentatively TRBD1 (5 bases). This CDR3 is built from 13 residues. The V end was cut by 5 bases, the J end by 1 base, with 8 bases between. In germline, CDR1 is LGHNT, CDR2 FRNRAP.

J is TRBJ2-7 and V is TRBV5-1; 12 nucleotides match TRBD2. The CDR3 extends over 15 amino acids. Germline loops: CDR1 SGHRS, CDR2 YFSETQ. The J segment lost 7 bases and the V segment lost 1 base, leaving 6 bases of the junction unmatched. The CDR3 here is CASSLRTSGASEQYF. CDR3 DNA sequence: TGCGCCAGCAGCTTGCGGACTAGCGGGGCGTCAGAGCAGTACTTC.

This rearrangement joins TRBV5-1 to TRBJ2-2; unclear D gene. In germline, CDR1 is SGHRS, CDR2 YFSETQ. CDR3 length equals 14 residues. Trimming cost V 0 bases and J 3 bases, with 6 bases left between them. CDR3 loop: CASSLGIYTGELFF. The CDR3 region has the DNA TGCGCCAGCAGCTTGGGTATCTACACCGGGGAGCTGTTTTTT.

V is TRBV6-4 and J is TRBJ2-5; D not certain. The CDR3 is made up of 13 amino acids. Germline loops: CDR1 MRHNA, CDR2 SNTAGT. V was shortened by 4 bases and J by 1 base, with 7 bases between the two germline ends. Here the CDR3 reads CASSVQPQETQYF. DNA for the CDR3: TGTGCCAGCAGTGTACAGCCCCAAGAGACCCAGTACTTC.

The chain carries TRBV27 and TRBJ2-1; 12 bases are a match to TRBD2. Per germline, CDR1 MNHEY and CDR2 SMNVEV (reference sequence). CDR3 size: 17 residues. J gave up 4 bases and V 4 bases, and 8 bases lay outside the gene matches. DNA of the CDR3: TGTGCCAGCAGTTCGAGTCCTAGCGGGAGGGGGTACAATGAGCAGTTCTTC. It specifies CASSSSPSGRGYNEQFF.

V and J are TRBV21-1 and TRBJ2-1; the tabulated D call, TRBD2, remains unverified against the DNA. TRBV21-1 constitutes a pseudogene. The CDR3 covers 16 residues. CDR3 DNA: TGTGCCAGCAGCAAAGGAGAGCGGGCAGTCTACAATGAGCAGTTCTTC. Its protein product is CASSKGERAVYNEQFF.